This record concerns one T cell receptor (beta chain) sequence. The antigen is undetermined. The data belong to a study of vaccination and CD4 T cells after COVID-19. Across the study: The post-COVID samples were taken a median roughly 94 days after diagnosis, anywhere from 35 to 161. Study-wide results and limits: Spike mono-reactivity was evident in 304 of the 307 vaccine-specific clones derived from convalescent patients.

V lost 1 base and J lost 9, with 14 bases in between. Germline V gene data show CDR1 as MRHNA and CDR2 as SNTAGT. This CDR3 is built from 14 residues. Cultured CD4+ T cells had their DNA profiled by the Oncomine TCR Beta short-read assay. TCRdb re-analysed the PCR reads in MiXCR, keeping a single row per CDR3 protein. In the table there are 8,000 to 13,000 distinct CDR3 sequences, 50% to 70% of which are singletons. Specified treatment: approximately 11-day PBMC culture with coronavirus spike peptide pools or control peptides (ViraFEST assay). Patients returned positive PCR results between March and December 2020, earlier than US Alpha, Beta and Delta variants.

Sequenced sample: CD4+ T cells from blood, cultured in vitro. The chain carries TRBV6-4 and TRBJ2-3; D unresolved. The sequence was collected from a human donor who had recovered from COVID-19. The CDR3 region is CASSDWLDGDTQYF. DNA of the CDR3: TGTGCCAGCAGTGACTGGCTAGACGGAGACACGCAGTATTTT.